The rows below give T cell receptor beta chains drawn from one sample of a study of T cell changes during pregnancy in multiple sclerosis. Sequencing used immunoSEQ multiplex PCR; TCRdb keeps in-frame clones, though not all of them. Counted here are tens of thousands of clones, around 90% occurring once; the ten biggest clones make up around 0.93%. The sample in question was peripheral blood, obtained before pregnancy. The receptors stem from a female donor with multiple sclerosis, enrolled in a pregnancy study. The CDR3 runs from the conserved cysteine through the conserved F or W. D genes are given only for firm matches. Expanded clones are given a class, and other clones once, few, many or no size at all.

NA	14	NA	TRBV7-3	CASSLGPGNTEAFF
NA	14	TRBD1	TRBV19	CASSVLRDSDGYTF
NA	16	NA	TRBV5-5	CASSSTGTPDGYGYTF
NA	13	NA	TRBV5-5	CASSLGGNYGYTF
NA	16	TRBD1	TRBV29-1	CSAHRGGQAHTGELFF
NA	15	NA	TRBV9	CASSVSGVGNQPQHF
NA	13	NA	TRBV6-4	CASSDSSNGELFF
NA	13	NA	TRBV30	CAFTGWRYTEAFF
once	15	TRBD1	TRBV27	CASSSPGTGKYEQYF
NA	20	NA	TRBV27	CASSLFPIQGDSSYNSPLHF
few	15	NA	TRBV7-2	CASSQQVRGDTEAFF
NA	17	TRBD1	TRBV6-1	CASSEGFRTGPNYGYTF
NA	15	TRBD2	TRBV9	CASSALAGDSYEQYF
NA	12	NA	TRBV27	CASSTTGIEQYF
NA	15	NA	TRBV11-3	CASSLGGDPSYEQYF
NA	13	TRBD1	TRBV5-4	CASREGAKETQYF
NA	14	TRBD1	TRBV5-1	CASSSGTGPGELFF
once	15	NA	TRBV4-1	CASSQGWGVETEAFF
once	15	TRBD1	TRBV28	CASTALDRGDNEQFF
few	17	NA	TRBV14	CASSQVFGQRITGELFF
NA	13	NA	TRBV5-4	CASSLPVYNEQFF
once	16	NA	TRBV14	CASSQDRAGARYEQYF
NA	15	TRBD2	TRBV15	CATSITSGTYNEQFF
NA	14	NA	TRBV5-4	CASSFREKGNIQYF
NA	15	NA	TRBV12-5	CASGLVQGGAIRYTF
NA	14	NA	TRBV30	CAWSVLGQNYEQYF
NA	13	TRBD2	TRBV11-2	CASSFPSGGEQFF
NA	14	TRBD1	TRBV29-1	CSVLQGSTNEKLFF
NA	15	TRBD1	TRBV18	CASSQGTGSSYEQYF
NA	13	NA	TRBV6-4	CASSDRAQGGYTF
NA	17	TRBD2	TRBV4-1	CASSHEGLAGYYNEQFF
NA	14	NA	TRBV28	CASRIQTGSYGYTF
NA	18	TRBD1	TRBV19	CASSIVRDRGLRAQPQHF
NA	13	NA	TRBV7-2	CASSLLTFYEQYF
NA	14	TRBD2	TRBV19	CASKLAEGNNEQFF
NA	14	TRBD1	TRBV5-4	CATAQGAWGGELFF
once	14	NA	TRBV5-1	CASSETGNTDTQYF
NA	13	TRBD2	TRBV19	CASTGRVSFEQYF
NA	13	TRBD1	TRBV6-4	CASRRGQETEAFF
NA	14	TRBD2	TRBV5-1	CASSWTSGAYEQYF
NA	14	NA	TRBV6-6	CASSYSGGDYGYTF
once	13	NA	TRBV7-2	CASSFNRERGYTF
NA	18	NA	TRBV12-5	CASGFNLWGNNSNQPQHF
NA	14	TRBD1	TRBV5-1	CATGGTGSTDTQYF
NA	15	NA	TRBV4-1	CASTGGGETNYGYTF
few	14	NA	TRBV4-2	CASSQVAQTGELFF
NA	15	NA	TRBV27	CASFSLGAADTEAFF
few	17	NA	TRBV4-2	CASSQEERETSIYEQFF
NA	16	NA	TRBV7-3	CASSLNTPAGINEQFF
NA	12	NA	TRBV27	CASSGRGQEAFF
NA	15	TRBD2	TRBV19	CASSQSLAGGYEQYF
NA	15	TRBD1	TRBV11-2	CASSIIRGQGNEQFF
NA	12	NA	TRBV10-1	CASRATSGELFF
NA	14	TRBD1	TRBV28	CANRGRGNLYGYTF
NA	15	TRBD1	TRBV18	CASSQTTGGVDIQYF